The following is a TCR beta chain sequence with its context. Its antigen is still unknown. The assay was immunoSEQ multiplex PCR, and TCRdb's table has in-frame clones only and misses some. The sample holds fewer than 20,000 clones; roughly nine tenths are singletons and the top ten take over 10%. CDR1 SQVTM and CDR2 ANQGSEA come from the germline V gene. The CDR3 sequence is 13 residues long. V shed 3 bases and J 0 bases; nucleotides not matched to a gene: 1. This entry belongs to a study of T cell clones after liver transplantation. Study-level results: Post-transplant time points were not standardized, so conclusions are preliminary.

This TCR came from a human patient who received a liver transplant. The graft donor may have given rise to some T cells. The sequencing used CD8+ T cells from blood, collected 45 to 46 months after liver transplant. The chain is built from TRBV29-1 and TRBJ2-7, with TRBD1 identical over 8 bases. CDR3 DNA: TGCAGCGTTGAGGACAGGGACTCCTACGAGCAGTACTTC. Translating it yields CSVEDRDSYEQYF.